This passage covers 9 T cell receptor beta chains from one sample sequenced in a study of identifying expanded T cells in peripheral blood. Sequenced by immunoSEQ multiplex PCR; TCRdb stores in-frame clones only, minus some. The sample includes approximately 92,000 clones, approximately 85% of them seen just once. Sequencing was done on a sample of blood. The receptors were gathered from a person aged 18 to 75 in good health.

This clone was detected only once. This chain connects TRBV7-9 to TRBJ2-1; weak D call: TRBD2 (6 bases). The germline CDR1 and CDR2 sequences are SEHNR and FQNEAQ (reference sequence). The ends were cut back, 3 bases at V and 3 bases at J, with 12 bases in the middle. This CDR3 is built from 15 residues. The CDR3 region is CASSFELANYNEQFF. CDR3 nucleotide sequence: TGTGCCAGCAGCTTCGAACTAGCTAACTACAATGAGCAGTTCTTC.

The chain uses TRBV5-1 and TRBJ1-1; TRBD1 might be the D (5 bases). V dropped 4 bases and J dropped 1 base, with 11 bases sitting between them. Germline V CDR1 and CDR2: SGHRS, YFSETQ. The CDR3 is 14 amino acids. The chain's CDR3 is CASSRDLKNTEAFF. For the CDR3, the DNA is TGCGCCAGCAGCCGGGACCTAAAGAACACTGAAGCTTTCTTT. The entire variable domain, with the rest obtained from reference TRBV5-1 and TRBJ1-1, is as follows: KAGVTQTPRYLIKTRGQQVTLSCSPISGHRSVSWYQQTPGQGLQFLFEYFSETQRNKGNFPGRFSGRQFSNSRSEMNVSTLELGDSALYLCASSRDLKNTEAFFGQGTRLTVV.

The CDR3 sequence is CSVVGRGGEKLFF. The DNA of the CDR3 is TGCAGCGTTGTGGGCAGGGGAGGTGAAAAACTGTTTTTT. The rearrangement links TRBV29-1 to TRBJ1-4, with a possible D match to TRBD1 (6 bases). The CDR3 extends over 13 amino acids. The V gene lost 4 bases and the J gene lost 7 bases, with 13 bases spanning the gap. Germline CDR1 is SQVTM and CDR2 is ANQGSEA.

The chain carries TRBV27 and TRBJ1-2; D uncertain. The germline V gene encodes CDR1 MNHEY and CDR2 SMNVEV (reference sequence). V was cut by 3 bases and J by 1 base, with 9 bases left in between. The CDR3 length is 14 residues. Here the CDR3 reads CASSLDGINYGYTF. In DNA form, the CDR3 reads TGTGCCAGCAGTTTGGACGGTATTAACTATGGCTACACCTTC.

V usage is TRBV11-3 and J usage is TRBJ1-2; D is perhaps TRBD1 (6 bases). The CDR3 has 14 amino acids. Germline CDR1 SGHNT, CDR2 YENEEA. Between the trimmed V and J ends, which lost 1 base and 4 bases, there was a span of 10 bases. The CDR3 sequence: CASSLGTGFYGYTF. In nucleotides, the CDR3 is TGTGCCAGCAGCTTAGGAACAGGGTTCTATGGCTACACCTTC.

The chain is built from TRBV7-6 and TRBJ1-1; D is uncertain. From germline, CDR1 is SGHVS and CDR2 FNYEAQ. V gave up 4 bases and J gave up 6 bases, with 21 bases separating them. This CDR3 contains 16 residues. CDR3 in DNA: TGTGCCAGCAGCTCCGCCCAGGCCGGAGGGAGCCCTGAAGCTTTCTTT. It translates to CASSSAQAGGSPEAFF.

The chain links TRBV27 to TRBJ2-3; D gene uncertain. The length of the CDR3 is 16 residues. Trimming took 1 base from V and 0 from J, leaving 11 bases between them. Germline loops: CDR1 MNHEY, CDR2 SMNVEV (reference sequence). The CDR3: CASSLYVSVSTDTQYF. CDR3 sequence (DNA): TGTGCCAGCAGTTTATATGTATCCGTGAGCACAGATACGCAGTATTTT.

The CDR3 DNA reads TGTGCCAGCAGCTTAGTTGGGGGGTATGGCTACACCTTC. It translates to CASSLVGGYGYTF. The J gene is TRBJ1-2, the V gene TRBV7-9; weak D call: TRBD1 (5 bases). Per germline, CDR1 SEHNR and CDR2 FQNEAQ (reference sequence). V was clipped by 1 base and J by 5 bases, with 8 bases between them. The CDR3 is made up of 13 amino acids.

The chain has TRBV7-2 and TRBJ1-2, with no clear D. CDR1 is SGHTA, CDR2 FQGNSA, per germline. The CDR3 is made up of 14 amino acids. The V gene lost 4 bases and the J gene lost 7 bases, with 16 bases spanning the gap. The CDR3 is CASSSQRGLSGYTF. As DNA, the CDR3 is TGTGCCAGCAGCTCCCAGCGGGGTCTCTCTGGCTACACCTTC.